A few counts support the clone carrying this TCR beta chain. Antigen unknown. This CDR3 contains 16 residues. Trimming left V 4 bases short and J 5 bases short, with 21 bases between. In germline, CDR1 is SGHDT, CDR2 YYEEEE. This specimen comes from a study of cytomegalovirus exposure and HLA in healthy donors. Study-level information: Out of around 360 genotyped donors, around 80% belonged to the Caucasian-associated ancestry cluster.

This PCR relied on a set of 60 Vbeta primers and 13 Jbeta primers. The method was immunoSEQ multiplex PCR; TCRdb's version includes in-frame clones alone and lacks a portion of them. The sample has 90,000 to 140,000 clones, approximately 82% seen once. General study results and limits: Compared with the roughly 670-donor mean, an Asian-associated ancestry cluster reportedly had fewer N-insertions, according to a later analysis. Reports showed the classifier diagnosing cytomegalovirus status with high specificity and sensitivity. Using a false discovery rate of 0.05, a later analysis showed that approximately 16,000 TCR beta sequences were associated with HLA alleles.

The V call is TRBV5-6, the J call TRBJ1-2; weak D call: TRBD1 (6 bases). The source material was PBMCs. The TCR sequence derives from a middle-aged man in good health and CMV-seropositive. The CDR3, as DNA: TGTGCCAGCAGCCCCGATGGGCCAGGGGTTGGGTATGGCTACACCTTC. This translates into CASSPDGPGVGYGYTF.